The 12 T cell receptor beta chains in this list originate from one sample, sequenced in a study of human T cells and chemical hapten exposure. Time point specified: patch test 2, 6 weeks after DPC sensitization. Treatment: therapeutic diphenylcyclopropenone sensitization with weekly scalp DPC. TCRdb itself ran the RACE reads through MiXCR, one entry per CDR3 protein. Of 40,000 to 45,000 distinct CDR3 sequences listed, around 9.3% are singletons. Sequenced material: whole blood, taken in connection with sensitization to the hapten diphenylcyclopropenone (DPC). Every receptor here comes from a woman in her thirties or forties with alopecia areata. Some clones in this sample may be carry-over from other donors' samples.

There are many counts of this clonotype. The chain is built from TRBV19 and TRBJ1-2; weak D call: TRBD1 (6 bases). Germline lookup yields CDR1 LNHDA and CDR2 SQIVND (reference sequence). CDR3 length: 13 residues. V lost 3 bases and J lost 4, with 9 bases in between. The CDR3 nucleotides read TGTGCCAGTAGTATGGGCAGGGGCTATGGCTACACCTTC. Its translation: CASSMGRGYGYTF.

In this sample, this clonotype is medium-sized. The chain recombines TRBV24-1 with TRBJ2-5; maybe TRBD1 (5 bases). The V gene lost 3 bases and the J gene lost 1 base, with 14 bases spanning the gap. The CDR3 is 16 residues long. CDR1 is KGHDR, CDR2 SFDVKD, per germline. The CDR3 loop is CATSDADTGLQETQYF. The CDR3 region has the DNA TGTGCCACCAGTGATGCGGACACGGGCCTCCAAGAGACCCAGTACTTC.

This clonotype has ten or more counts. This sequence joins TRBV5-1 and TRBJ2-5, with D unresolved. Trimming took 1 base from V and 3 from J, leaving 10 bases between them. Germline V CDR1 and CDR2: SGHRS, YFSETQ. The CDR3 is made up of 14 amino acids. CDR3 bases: TGCGCCAGCAGCTTGATTGGAAGGGAAGAGACCCAGTACTTC. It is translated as CASSLIGREETQYF. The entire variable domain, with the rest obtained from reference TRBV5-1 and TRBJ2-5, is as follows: KAGVTQTPRYLIKTRGQQVTLSCSPISGHRSVSWYQQTPGQGLQFLFEYFSETQRNKGNFPGRFSGRQFSNSRSEMNVSTLELGDSALYLCASSLIGREETQYFGPGTRLLVL.

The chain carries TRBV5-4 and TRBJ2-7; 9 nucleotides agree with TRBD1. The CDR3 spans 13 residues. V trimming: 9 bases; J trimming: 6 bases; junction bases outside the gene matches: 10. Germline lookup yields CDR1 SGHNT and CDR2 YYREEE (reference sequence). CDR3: CATQWTGDAEQYF. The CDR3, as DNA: TGTGCCACCCAATGGACAGGGGACGCCGAGCAGTACTTC. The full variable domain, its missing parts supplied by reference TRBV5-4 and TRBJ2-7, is ETGVTQSPTHLIKTRGQQVTLRCSSQSGHNTVSWYQQALGQGPQFIFQYYREEENGRGNFPPRFSGLQFPNYSSELNVNALELDDSALYLCATQWTGDAEQYFGPGTRLTVT.

CDR3 DNA sequence: TGCGCCAGCAGCCAAGAAGTCTCAGCGGGGGGAAACATTCAGTACTTC. It is translated as CASSQEVSAGGNIQYF. The chain uses TRBV4-1 and TRBJ2-4, with 9 bases that match TRBD2. Germline CDR1 and CDR2: MGHRA and YSYEKL. This CDR3 comprises 16 residues. V shed 0 bases, J shed 6 bases, and the junction held 6 bases outside the gene matches.

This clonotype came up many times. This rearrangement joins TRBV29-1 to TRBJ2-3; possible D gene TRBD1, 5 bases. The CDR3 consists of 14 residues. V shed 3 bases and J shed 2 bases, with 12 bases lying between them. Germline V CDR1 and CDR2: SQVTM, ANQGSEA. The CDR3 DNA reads TGCAGCGTTGAGGACCAGGGTAACACAGATACGCAGTATTTT. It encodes CSVEDQGNTDTQYF.

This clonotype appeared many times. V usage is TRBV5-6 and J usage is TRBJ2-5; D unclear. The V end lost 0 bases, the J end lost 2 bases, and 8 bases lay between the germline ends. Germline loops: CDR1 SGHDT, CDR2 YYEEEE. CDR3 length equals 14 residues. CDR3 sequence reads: CASSLVSTQETQYF. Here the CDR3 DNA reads TGTGCCAGCAGCTTGGTGTCCACGCAAGAGACCCAGTACTTC.

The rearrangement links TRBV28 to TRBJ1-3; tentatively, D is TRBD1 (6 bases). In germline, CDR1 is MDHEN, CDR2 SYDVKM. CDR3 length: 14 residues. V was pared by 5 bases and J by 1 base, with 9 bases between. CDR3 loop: CASSQTGSGNTIYF. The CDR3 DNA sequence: TGTGCCAGCAGTCAAACAGGGTCTGGAAACACCATATATTTT.

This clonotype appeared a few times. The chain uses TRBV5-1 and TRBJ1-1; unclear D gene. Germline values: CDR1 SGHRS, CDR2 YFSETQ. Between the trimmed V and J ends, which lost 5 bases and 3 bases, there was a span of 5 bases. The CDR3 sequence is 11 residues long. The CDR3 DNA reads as TGCGCCAGCAGGGAATACACTGAAGCTTTCTTT. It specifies CASREYTEAFF.

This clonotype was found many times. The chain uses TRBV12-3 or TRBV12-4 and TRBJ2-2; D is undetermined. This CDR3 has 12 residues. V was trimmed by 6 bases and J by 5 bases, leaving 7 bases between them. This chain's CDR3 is CASSHSTGELFF. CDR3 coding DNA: TGTGCCAGCAGCCACAGTACCGGGGAGCTGTTTTTT.

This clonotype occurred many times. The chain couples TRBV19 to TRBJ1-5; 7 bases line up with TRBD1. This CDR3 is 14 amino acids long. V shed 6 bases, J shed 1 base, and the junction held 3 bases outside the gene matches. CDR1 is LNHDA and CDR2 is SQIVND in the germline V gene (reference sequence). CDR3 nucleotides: TGTGCCAGTAGAACAGGGGCCAGCAATCAGCCCCAGCATTTT. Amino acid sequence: CASRTGASNQPQHF.

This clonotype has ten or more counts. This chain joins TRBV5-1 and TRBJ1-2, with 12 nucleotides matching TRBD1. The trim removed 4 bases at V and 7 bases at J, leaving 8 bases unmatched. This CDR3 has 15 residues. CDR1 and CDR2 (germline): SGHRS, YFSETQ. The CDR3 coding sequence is TGCGCCAGCAGCAGGGACAGGGGGCGCGACTCTGGCTACACCTTC. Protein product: CASSRDRGRDSGYTF.